These T cell receptor beta chains were read from a single sample in a study of CD8 T cells in acute hepatitis C reinfection. Method: immunoSEQ multiplex PCR; TCRdb's copy keeps in-frame clones and lacks some. The data hold more than 35,000 clones, with about 86% observed a single time. The material sequenced was naive CD8+ T cells from PBMCs. These receptors all stem from a young man with chronic hepatitis C. The CDR3 runs from the conserved cysteine through the conserved F or W. Fields, in order: clone size, V gene, D gene, J gene, CDR3 DNA, CDR3 protein. D genes are given only for firm matches. Rows give clone size only sometimes, using once, few, many, or a class for an expanded clone.

NA,TRBV19,NA,TRBJ1-2,TGTGCCAGTAGTAACCAACTACGGACGGACGCCACGAGGTATGGCTACACCTTC,CASSNQLRTDATRYGYTF
NA,TRBV11-1,TRBD1,TRBJ2-1,TGTGCCAGCAGCTTTTCACCGACAGGGGTTCTTGGGAATGAGCAGTTCTTC,CASSFSPTGVLGNEQFF
NA,TRBV7-9,TRBD1,TRBJ1-5,TGTGCCAGCAGCGCCCCGGGACAGAGCAATCAGCCCCAGCATTTT,CASSAPGQSNQPQHF
NA,TRBV7-7,TRBD2,TRBJ2-2,TGTGCTAGCAGCCTTTGGGACTATTTTACCGGGGAGCTGTTTTTT,CASSLWDYFTGELFF
once,TRBV10-1,NA,TRBJ2-2,TGCGCCAGCAGTCCCGGACCCACCGGGGAGCTGTTTTTT,CASSPGPTGELFF
NA,TRBV4-1,TRBD1,TRBJ1-5,TGCGCCAGCAGCCAAGTTCCAGGGGGCCATCAGCCCCAGCATTTT,CASSQVPGGHQPQHF
NA,TRBV11-2,NA,TRBJ2-5,TGTGCCAGCAGCCCAAGTATGACCCAAGAGACCCAGTACTTC,CASSPSMTQETQYF
NA,TRBV19,TRBD1,TRBJ2-7,TGTGCCAGTAGTATGCAGGGGGCTGGATACGAGCAGTACTTC,CASSMQGAGYEQYF
NA,TRBV4-1,TRBD1,TRBJ1-1,TGCGCCAGCAGCCAACTTCAGGGACAGGGGAACACTGAAGCTTTCTTT,CASSQLQGQGNTEAFF
NA,TRBV9,NA,TRBJ2-2,TGTGCCAGCAGCGCTCGCGGGATCGCGAACACCGGGGAGCTGTTTTTT,CASSARGIANTGELFF
once,TRBV5-1,NA,TRBJ1-2,TGCGCCAGCAGCCTGGGGCGGGACACATTATATGGCTACACCTTC,CASSLGRDTLYGYTF
NA,TRBV27,NA,TRBJ1-1,TGTGCCAGCAGTTTTGAGGGGACCACTGAAGCTTTCTTT,CASSFEGTTEAFF
NA,TRBV9,TRBD1,TRBJ1-4,TGTGCCAGCAGCGGAACAGGGGATGGGGTTGGTGAAAAACTGTTTTTT,CASSGTGDGVGEKLFF
few,TRBV9,NA,TRBJ1-1,TGTGCCAGCAGCGTCTGGGACCGCACTGAAGCTTTCTTT,CASSVWDRTEAFF